This T cell receptor (beta chain) was identified during a study of spatial heterogeneity in lung cancer. The overall study: Detection consistently captured more beta-chain sequences than alpha-chain sequences.

TCR cDNA molecules each had a unique molecular identifier. TCRdb re-derived calls from the 5' RACE reads in MiXCR, one entry per CDR3 protein. The sample lists 40,000 or so distinct CDR3 sequences; approximately 3% were seen once. Documented time point: sample taken at primary tumor resection. Without sorting, whole RNA was sequenced from tumor, nontumor lung or frozen PBMC. This clonotype rates as medium-sized. This specimen was normal lung tissue next to the tumor, taken at surgery. The receptor comes from a male donor with early-stage non-small cell lung cancer.

Here the CDR3 DNA reads TGTGCCAGCAGCTTAGAGGCGGGCCTGAACGCTAATGAGCAGTTCTTC. Encoded protein: CASSLEAGLNANEQFF. This chain joins TRBV7-6 and TRBJ2-1; D may be TRBD2 (5 bases). The CDR3 is made up of 16 amino acids. The ends were cut back, 1 base at V and 7 bases at J, with 17 bases in the middle. CDR1 is SGHVS, CDR2 FNYEAQ, per germline.